This TCR beta chain was profiled in a study of blood T cell repertoires in COVID-19. Overall study context: From the United States, Italy and Spain came samples of acute and convalescent COVID-19. The cDNA or gDNA used as material had been derived from T cells, B-cell-depleted T cells, or PBMCs.

This CDR3 region has 15 residues. Trimming left V 0 bases short and J 2 bases short, with 9 bases between. Germline V lookup: CDR1 MNHEY, CDR2 SVGEGT. Methods used by the authors: Using reference gene primer amplification, nucleated cell counts were estimated. Method: immunoSEQ multiplex PCR; TCRdb's copy keeps in-frame clones and lacks some. The V and J calls and clone size come from that table; D and trimming were worked out from the DNA. The sample has tens of thousands of clones; over 75% are singletons. The source of this sequence is a man aged 45-65 years with acute or convalescent COVID-19. The chain uses TRBV6-2 or TRBV6-3 and TRBJ2-3; D unclear. The sequencing sample was made of peripheral blood. CDR3 region: CASSYSTTDTDTQYF. In nucleotides, the CDR3 is TGTGCCAGCAGTTACTCGACAACAGACACAGATACGCAGTATTTT.